This T cell receptor beta chain stems from a study of blood T cell repertoires in COVID-19. Overall study context: COVID-19 samples collected from the United States, Italy and Spain covered acute and convalescent phases. PBMCs, B-cell-depleted T cells, or T cells were the source of the cDNA or gDNA that made up the material.

Germline-derived CDR1 and CDR2 are MGHRA and YSYEKL. V lost 0 bases, J lost 3 bases, and 6 bases stayed unmatched. The CDR3 contains 17 residues. In the original workflow: Quantification of nucleated cells was approximated via reference gene primer amplification. The method was immunoSEQ multiplex PCR; TCRdb's version includes in-frame clones alone and lacks a portion of them. V and J calls plus clone size are reproduced from that table; the DNA served to infer D and trimming. The sample has around 55,000 clones, 88% seen once; the top ten hold 8.5%. The material sequenced was peripheral blood. J is TRBJ2-2 and V is TRBV4-1, with 8 nucleotides matching TRBD2. This clonotype was obtained from a man between 60 and 70 years old with active COVID-19. The CDR3 spells CASSQDSGLVDTGELFF. The CDR3, as DNA: TGCGCCAGCAGCCAAGATTCGGGACTAGTTGACACCGGGGAGCTGTTTTTT.